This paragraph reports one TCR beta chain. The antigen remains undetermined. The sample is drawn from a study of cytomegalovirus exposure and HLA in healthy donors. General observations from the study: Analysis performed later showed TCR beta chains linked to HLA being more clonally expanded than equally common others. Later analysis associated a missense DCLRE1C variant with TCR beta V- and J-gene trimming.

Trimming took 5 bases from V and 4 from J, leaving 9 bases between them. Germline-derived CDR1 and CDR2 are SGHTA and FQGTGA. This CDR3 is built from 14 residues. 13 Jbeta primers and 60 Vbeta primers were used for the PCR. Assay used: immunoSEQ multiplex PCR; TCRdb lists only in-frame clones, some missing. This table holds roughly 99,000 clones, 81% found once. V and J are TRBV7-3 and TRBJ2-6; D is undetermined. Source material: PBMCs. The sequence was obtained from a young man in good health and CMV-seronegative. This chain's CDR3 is CASSLQSGANVLTF. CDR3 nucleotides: TGTGCCAGCAGCCTACAGTCGGGGGCCAACGTCCTGACTTTC.